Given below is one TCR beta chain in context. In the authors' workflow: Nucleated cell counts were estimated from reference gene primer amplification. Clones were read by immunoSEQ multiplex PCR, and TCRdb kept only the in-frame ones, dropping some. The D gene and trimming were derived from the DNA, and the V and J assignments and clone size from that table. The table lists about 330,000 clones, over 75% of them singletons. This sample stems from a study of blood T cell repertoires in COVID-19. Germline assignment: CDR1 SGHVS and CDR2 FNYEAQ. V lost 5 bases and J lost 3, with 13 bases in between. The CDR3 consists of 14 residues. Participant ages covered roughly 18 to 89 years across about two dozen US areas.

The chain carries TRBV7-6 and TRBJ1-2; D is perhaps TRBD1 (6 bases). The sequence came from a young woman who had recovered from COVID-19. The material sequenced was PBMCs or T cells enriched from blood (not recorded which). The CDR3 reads CASSRSPGDYGYTF. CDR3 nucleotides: TGTGCCAGCAGCCGATCCCCAGGGGACTATGGCTACACCTTC.